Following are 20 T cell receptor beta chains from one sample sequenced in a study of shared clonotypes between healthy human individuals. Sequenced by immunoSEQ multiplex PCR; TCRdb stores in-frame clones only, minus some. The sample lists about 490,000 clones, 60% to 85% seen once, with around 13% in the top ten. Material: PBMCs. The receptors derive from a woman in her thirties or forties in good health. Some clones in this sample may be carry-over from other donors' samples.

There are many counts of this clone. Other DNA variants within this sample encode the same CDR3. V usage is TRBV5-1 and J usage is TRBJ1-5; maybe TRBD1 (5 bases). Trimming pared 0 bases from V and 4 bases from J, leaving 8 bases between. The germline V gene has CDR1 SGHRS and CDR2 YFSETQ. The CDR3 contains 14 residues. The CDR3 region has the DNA TGCGCCAGCAGCTTGGTGGGGGGGAATCAGCCCCAGCATTTT. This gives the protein CASSLVGGNQPQHF. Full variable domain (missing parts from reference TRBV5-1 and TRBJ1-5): KAGVTQTPRYLIKTRGQQVTLSCSPISGHRSVSWYQQTPGQGLQFLFEYFSETQRNKGNFPGRFSGRQFSNSRSEMNVSTLELGDSALYLCASSLVGGNQPQHFGDGTRLSIL.

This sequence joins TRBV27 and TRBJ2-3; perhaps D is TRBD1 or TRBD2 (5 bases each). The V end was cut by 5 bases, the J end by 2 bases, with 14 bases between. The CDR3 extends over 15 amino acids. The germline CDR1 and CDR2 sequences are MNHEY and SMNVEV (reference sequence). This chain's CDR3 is CASSHTLGTTDTQYF. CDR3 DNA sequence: TGTGCCAGCAGTCACACCTTGGGGACCACAGATACGCAGTATTTT.

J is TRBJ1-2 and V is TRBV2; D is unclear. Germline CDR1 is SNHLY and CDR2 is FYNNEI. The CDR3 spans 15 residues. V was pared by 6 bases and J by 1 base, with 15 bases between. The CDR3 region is CASRVEGADNYGYTF. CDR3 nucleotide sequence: TGTGCCAGCAGGGTGGAGGGCGCGGATAACTATGGCTACACCTTC.

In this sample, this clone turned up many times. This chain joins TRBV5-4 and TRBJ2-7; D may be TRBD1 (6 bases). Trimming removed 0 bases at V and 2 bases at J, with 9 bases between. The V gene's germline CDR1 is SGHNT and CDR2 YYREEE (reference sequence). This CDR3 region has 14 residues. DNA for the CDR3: TGTGCCAGCAGCTTGGGGACAGACACCTACGAGCAGTACTTC. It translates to CASSLGTDTYEQYF.

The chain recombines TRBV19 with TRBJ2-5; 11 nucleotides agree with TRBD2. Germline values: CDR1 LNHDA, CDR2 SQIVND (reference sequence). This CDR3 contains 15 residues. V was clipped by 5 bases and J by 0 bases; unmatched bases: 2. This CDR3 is CASSRLAGHQETQYF. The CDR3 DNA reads TGTGCCAGTAGTCGACTAGCGGGACACCAAGAGACCCAGTACTTC.

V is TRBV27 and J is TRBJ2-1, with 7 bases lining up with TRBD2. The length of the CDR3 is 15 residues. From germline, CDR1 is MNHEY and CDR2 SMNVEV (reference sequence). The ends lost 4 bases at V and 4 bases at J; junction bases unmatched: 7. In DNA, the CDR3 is TGTGCCAGCAGTTCCTGGGAGGGTTTTTACAATGAGCAGTTCTTC. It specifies CASSSWEGFYNEQFF.

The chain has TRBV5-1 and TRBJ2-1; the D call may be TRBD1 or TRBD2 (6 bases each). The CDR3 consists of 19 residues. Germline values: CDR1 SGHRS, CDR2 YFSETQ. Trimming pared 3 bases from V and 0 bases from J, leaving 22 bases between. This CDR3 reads CASSSPMGSGALSYNEQFF. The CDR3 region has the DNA TGCGCCAGCAGCTCGCCCATGGGTTCGGGGGCTCTCTCCTACAATGAGCAGTTCTTC.

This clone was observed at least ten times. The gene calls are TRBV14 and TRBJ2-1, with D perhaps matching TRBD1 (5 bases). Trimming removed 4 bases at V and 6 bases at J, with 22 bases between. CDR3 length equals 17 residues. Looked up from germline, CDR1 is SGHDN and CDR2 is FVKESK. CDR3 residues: CASSPSRWGTRANEQFF. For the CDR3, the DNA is TGTGCCAGCAGCCCATCCCGGTGGGGCACTCGAGCCAATGAGCAGTTCTTC.

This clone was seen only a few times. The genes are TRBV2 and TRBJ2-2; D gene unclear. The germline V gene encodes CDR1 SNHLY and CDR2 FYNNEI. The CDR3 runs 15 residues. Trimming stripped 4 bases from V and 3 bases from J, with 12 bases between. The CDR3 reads CASSAMGSDTGELFF. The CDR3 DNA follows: TGTGCCAGCAGTGCTATGGGGTCCGACACCGGGGAGCTGTTTTTT.

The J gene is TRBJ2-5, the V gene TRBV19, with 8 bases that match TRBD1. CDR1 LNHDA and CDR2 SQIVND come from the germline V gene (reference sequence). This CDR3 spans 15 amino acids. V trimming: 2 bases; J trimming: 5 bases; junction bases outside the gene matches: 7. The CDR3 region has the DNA TGTGCCAGTAGTATAACCTCGACAGGGGCCGAGACCCAGTACTTC. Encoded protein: CASSITSTGAETQYF. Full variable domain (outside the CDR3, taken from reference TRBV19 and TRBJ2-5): DGGITQSPKYLFRKEGQNVTLSCEQNLNHDAMYWYRQDPGQGLRLIYYSQIVNDFQKGDIAEGYSVSREKKESFPLTVTSAQKNPTAFYLCASSITSTGAETQYFGPGTRLLVL.

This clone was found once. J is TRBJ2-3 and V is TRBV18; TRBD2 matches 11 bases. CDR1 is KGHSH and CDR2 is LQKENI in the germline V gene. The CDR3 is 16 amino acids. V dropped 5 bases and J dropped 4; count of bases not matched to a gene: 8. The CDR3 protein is CASSSLAGGSPDTQYF. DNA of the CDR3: TGTGCCAGCTCATCGCTAGCGGGAGGATCCCCAGATACGCAGTATTTT.

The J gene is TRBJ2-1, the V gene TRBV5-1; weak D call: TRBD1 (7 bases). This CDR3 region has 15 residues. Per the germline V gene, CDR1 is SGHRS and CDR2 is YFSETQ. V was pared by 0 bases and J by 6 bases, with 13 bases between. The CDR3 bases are TGCGCCAGCAGCTTGGGTCAGGGGGGTTTCAATGAGCAGTTCTTC. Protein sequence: CASSLGQGGFNEQFF.

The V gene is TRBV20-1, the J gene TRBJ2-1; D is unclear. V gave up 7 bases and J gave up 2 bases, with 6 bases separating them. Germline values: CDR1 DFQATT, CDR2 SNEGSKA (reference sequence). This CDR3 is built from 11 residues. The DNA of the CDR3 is TGCAGTGTGCCGGCCTACAATGAGCAGTTCTTC. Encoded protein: CSVPAYNEQFF.

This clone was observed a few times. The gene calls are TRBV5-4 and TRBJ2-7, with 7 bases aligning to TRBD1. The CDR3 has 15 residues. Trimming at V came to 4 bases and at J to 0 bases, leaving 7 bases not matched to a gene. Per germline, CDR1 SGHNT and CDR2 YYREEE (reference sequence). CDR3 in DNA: TGTGCCAGCAGCGGAATGACAGGGAGCTCCTACGAGCAGTACTTC. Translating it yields CASSGMTGSSYEQYF.

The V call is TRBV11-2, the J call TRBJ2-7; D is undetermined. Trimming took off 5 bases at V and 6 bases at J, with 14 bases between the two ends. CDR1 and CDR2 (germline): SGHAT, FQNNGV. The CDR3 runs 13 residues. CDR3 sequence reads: CASSRSPRFEQYF. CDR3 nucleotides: TGTGCCAGCAGCCGAAGTCCGAGGTTCGAGCAGTACTTC. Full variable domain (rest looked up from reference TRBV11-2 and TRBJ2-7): EAGVAQSPRYKIIEKRQSVAFWCNPISGHATLYWYQQILGQGPKLLIQFQNNGVVDDSQLPKDRFSAERLKGVDSTLKIQPAKLEDSAVYLCASSRSPRFEQYFGPGTRLTVT.

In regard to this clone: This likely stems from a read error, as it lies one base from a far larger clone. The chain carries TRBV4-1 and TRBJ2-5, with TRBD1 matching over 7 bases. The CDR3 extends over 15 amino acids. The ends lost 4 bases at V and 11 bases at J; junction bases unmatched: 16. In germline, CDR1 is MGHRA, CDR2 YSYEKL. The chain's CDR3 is CASSRLGGRAYEQYF. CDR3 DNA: TGCGCCAGCAGCCGGTTAGGGGGCAGGGCCTATGAGCAGTACTTC.

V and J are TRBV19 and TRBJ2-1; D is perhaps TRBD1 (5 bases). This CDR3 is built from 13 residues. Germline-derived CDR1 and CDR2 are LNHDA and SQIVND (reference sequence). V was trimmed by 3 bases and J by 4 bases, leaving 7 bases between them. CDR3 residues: CASSIGAYNEQFF. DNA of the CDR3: TGTGCCAGTAGTATTGGGGCATACAATGAGCAGTTCTTC.

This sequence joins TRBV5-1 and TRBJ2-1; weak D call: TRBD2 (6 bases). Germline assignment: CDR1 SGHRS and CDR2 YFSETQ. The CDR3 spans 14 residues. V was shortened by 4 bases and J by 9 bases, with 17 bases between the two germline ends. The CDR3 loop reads CASSPRASEAEQFF. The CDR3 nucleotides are TGCGCCAGCAGCCCCAGGGCTAGCGAGGCTGAGCAGTTCTTC.

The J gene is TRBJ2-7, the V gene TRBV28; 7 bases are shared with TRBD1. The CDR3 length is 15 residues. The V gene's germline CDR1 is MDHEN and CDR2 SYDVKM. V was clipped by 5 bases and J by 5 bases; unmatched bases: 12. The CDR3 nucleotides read TGTGCCAGCAGTACACCGGGACAGCTCCTTGACGAGCAGTACTTC. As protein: CASSTPGQLLDEQYF.

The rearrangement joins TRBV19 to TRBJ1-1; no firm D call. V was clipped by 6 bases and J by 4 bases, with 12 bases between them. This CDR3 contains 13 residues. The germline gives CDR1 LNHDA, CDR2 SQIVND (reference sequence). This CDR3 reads CASSPITGTEAFF. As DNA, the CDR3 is TGTGCCAGTAGCCCAATTACGGGCACTGAAGCTTTCTTT.